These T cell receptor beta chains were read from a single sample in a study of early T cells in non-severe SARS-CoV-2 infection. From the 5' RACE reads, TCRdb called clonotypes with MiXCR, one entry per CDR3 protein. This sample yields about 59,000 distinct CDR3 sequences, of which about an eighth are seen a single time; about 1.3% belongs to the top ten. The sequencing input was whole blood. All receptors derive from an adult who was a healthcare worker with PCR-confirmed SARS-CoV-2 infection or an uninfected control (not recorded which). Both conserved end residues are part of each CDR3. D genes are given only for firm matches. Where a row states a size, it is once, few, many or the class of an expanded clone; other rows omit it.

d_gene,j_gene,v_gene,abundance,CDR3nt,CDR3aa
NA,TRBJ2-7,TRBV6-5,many,TGTGCCAGCACTCCTGGTACGGGCCACTCCTACGAGCAGTACTTC,CASTPGTGHSYEQYF
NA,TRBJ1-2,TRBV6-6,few,TGTGCCAGCAGTTACCCGGATTACTATGGCTACACCTTC,CASSYPDYYGYTF
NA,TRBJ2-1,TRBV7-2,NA,TGTGCCAGCAGCCCACGGCGGGAATTCTACAATGAGCAGTTCTTC,CASSPRREFYNEQFF
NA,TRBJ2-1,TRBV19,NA,TGTGCCAGTAGTAAGGTCCTCCTAGGGCCCAATGAGCAGTTCTTC,CASSKVLLGPNEQFF
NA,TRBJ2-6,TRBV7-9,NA,TGTGCCAGCAGCGGGGGTTCCGGGGCCAACGTCCTGACTTTC,CASSGGSGANVLTF
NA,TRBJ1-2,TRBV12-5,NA,TGTGCCTTTAGTCGGACAGAACGCTATGGCTACACCTTC,CAFSRTERYGYTF
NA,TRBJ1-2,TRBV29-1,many,TGCAGCGTTGAAGAAAATAACGGGGCCTATGGCTACACCTTC,CSVEENNGAYGYTF
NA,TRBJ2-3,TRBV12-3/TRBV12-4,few,TGTGCCAGCAGAGCTCTACTCACAGATACGCAGTATTTT,CASRALLTDTQYF
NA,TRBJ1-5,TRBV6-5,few,TGTGCCAGCAGTCTGACAGGAAAACAGCCCCAGCATTTT,CASSLTGKQPQHF
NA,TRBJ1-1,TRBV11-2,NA,TGTGCCAGCAGCACTGGGTGGGGGACCGGGACTGAAGCTTTCTTT,CASSTGWGTGTEAFF